The 27 T cell receptor beta chains reported below all come from one sample, sequenced in a study of glioma-infiltrating T cells after dendritic cell vaccination. Using immunoSEQ multiplex PCR, the repertoire was profiled, and TCRdb retains in-frame clones only, with some absent. This table holds under 100,000 clones, around 80% found once. The input for sequencing was blood, taken before dendritic cell vaccination. The source is a human donor with glioblastoma.

V and J are TRBV21-1 and TRBJ1-6; the table gives TRBD1 as D, unverified against the DNA. TRBV21-1 constitutes a pseudogene. The length of the CDR3 is 17 residues. CDR3: CASSKAPQGSRRSPLHF. The CDR3 region has the DNA TGTGCCAGCAGCAAAGCCCCACAGGGCTCTCGGAGATCACCCCTCCACTTT.

CDR3 DNA sequence: TGCGCCAGCAGCCACGCGCCAGGGAATGGGAATGGCTACACCTTC. Its protein is CASSHAPGNGNGYTF. J is TRBJ1-2 and V is TRBV4-1; D possibly corresponds to TRBD1 (5 bases). The V end lost 3 bases, the J end lost 6 bases, and 17 bases lay between the germline ends. Germline V CDR1 and CDR2: MGHRA, YSYEKL. This CDR3 comprises 15 residues.

This clone has more than one count but fewer than ten. The rearrangement joins TRBV2 to TRBJ2-5, with D unresolved. V lost 3 bases to trimming and J lost 9 bases, with 14 bases between them. CDR1 is SNHLY, CDR2 FYNNEI, per germline. This CDR3 has 13 residues. CDR3 sequence reads: CASSEPFLVPQYF. The DNA for the CDR3 is TGTGCCAGCAGTGAGCCCTTTCTAGTACCCCAGTACTTC.

The chain has TRBV27 and TRBJ2-3; tentative D call: TRBD2 (6 bases). V lost 4 bases to trimming and J lost 2 bases, with 19 bases between them. Germline CDR1 MNHEY, CDR2 SMNVEV (reference sequence). CDR3 length: 17 residues. CDR3 loop: CASSSVLGAGFTDTQYF. The CDR3, as DNA: TGTGCCAGCAGTTCTGTCTTGGGAGCGGGCTTCACAGATACGCAGTATTTT.

This clone appeared a few times. The gene calls are TRBV11-2 and TRBJ2-7, with TRBD2 matching over 10 bases. The V gene's germline CDR1 is SGHAT and CDR2 FQNNGV. This CDR3 is 14 amino acids long. Trimming cost V 5 bases and J 3 bases; bases outside gene matches: 4. CDR3 nucleotides: TGTGCCAGCAGCCAAGTAGCGGGAGGCTACGAGCAGTACTTC. Protein sequence: CASSQVAGGYEQYF. Filled out from reference TRBV11-2 and TRBJ2-7, the complete variable domain reads EAGVAQSPRYKIIEKRQSVAFWCNPISGHATLYWYQQILGQGPKLLIQFQNNGVVDDSQLPKDRFSAERLKGVDSTLKIQPAKLEDSAVYLCASSQVAGGYEQYFGPGTRLTVT.

V is TRBV5-4 and J is TRBJ1-1, with D maybe TRBD1 (6 bases). Germline V gives CDR1 SGHNT, CDR2 YYREEE (reference sequence). V was shortened by 1 base and J by 4 bases, with 8 bases between the two germline ends. The CDR3 runs to 13 residues. The chain's CDR3 is CASSLTGTTEAFF. The CDR3 DNA reads as TGTGCCAGCAGCTTGACAGGGACCACTGAAGCTTTCTTT.

The chain carries TRBV4-1 and TRBJ1-2, with D possibly being TRBD1 (5 bases). This CDR3 is built from 15 residues. V was cut by 0 bases and J by 13 bases, with 21 bases left in between. The germline CDR1 and CDR2 sequences are MGHRA and YSYEKL. The CDR3 sequence is CASSQENWVQGGGTF. The CDR3 coding sequence is TGCGCCAGCAGCCAAGAGAACTGGGTTCAGGGAGGCGGCACCTTC.

The V call is TRBV7-3, the J call TRBJ1-6; D possibly corresponds to TRBD1 (5 bases). The V gene lost 2 bases and the J gene lost 8 bases, with 19 bases spanning the gap. Germline V CDR1 and CDR2: SGHTA, FQGTGA. CDR3 length: 17 amino acids. This CDR3 reads CASSLGRVGGGDSPLHF. CDR3 sequence (DNA): TGTGCCAGCAGCTTAGGGCGGGTTGGGGGGGGAGATTCACCCCTCCACTTT.

This sequence joins TRBV2 and TRBJ2-1; TRBD2 matches at 7 bases. The CDR3 spans 16 residues. V gave up 6 bases and J gave up 4 bases; unmatched junction bases: 12. Per germline, CDR1 SNHLY and CDR2 FYNNEI. This CDR3 is CASSELAPNTYNEQFF. DNA for the CDR3: TGTGCCAGCAGCGAACTAGCGCCCAACACTTACAATGAGCAGTTCTTC.

The chain carries TRBV7-9 and TRBJ1-4; 7 nucleotides agree with TRBD1. CDR1 is SEHNR and CDR2 is FQNEAQ in the germline V gene (reference sequence). This CDR3 region has 14 residues. V lost 5 bases and J lost 4; bases outside the gene matches: 4. The CDR3 DNA sequence: TGTGCCAGCAGCGTCCGGGACAGTAATGAAAAACTGTTTTTT. It yields the protein CASSVRDSNEKLFF.

The chain links TRBV28 to TRBJ1-2, with a tentative D call TRBD1 (6 bases). The germline gives CDR1 MDHEN, CDR2 SYDVKM. Trimming took off 4 bases at V and 4 bases at J, with 22 bases between the two ends. The CDR3 totals 17 residues. The CDR3 loop reads CASSSPGTLQFFYGYTF. The CDR3, as DNA: TGTGCCAGCAGTTCCCCCGGGACACTCCAATTCTTCTATGGCTACACCTTC.

This chain connects TRBV2 to TRBJ2-2; D is possibly TRBD1 (5 bases). V lost 6 bases and J 3 bases, leaving 5 bases between the germline ends. The germline CDR1 and CDR2 sequences are SNHLY and FYNNEI. CDR3 length equals 12 residues. The CDR3 DNA reads TGTGCCAGCAGACAGGACACCGGGGAGCTGTTTTTT. It is translated as CASRQDTGELFF.

This clone was seen only once. This chain connects TRBV29-1 to TRBJ2-3, with TRBD1 matching 12 bases. The germline CDR1 and CDR2 sequences are SQVTM and ANQGSEA. Trimming removed 6 bases from V and 4 bases from J; junction bases left unmatched: 8. There are 15 residues in the CDR3. The CDR3, as DNA: TGCAGCGTGACGGGACAGGGGGCAGGGTCAGATACGCAGTATTTT. This gives the protein CSVTGQGAGSDTQYF.

The V gene is TRBV28, the J gene TRBJ2-7; D gene ambiguous. The CDR3 runs 14 residues. The germline V and J ends were trimmed by 2 bases and 2 bases, with 10 bases remaining between them. The germline CDR1 and CDR2 sequences are MDHEN and SYDVKM. CDR3 protein: CASSLPTTPYEQYF. The DNA of the CDR3 is TGTGCCAGCAGTTTACCGACAACCCCCTACGAGCAGTACTTC.

In this sample, this clone turned up a few times. The J gene is TRBJ1-4, the V gene TRBV28, with no clear D. The V end was cut by 5 bases, the J end by 16 bases, with 20 bases between. Germline lookup yields CDR1 MDHEN and CDR2 SYDVKM. The CDR3 loop spans 13 amino acids. CDR3 region: CASSGSGSLPTFF. Here the CDR3 DNA reads TGTGCCAGCAGTGGAAGCGGGAGCCTCCCAACGTTTTTT.

The table lists this clone with a count of one. The chain employs TRBV18 and TRBJ1-1; D ambiguous. The CDR3 consists of 15 residues. V was clipped by 1 base and J by 4 bases, with 13 bases between them. In germline, CDR1 is KGHSH, CDR2 LQKENI. In nucleotides, the CDR3 is TGTGCCAGCTCACCACAGGGAGCGGCGGTCACTGAAGCTTTCTTT. This translates into CASSPQGAAVTEAFF.

The chain employs TRBV6-1 and TRBJ1-2; no definite D call. The V gene lost 3 bases and the J gene lost 5 bases, with 16 bases spanning the gap. The CDR3 is 15 residues long. CDR1 is MNHNS, CDR2 SASEGT, per germline. CDR3 DNA: TGTGCCAGCAGTGACTGGGCGGGAACCGGTTATGGCTACACCTTC. This translates into CASSDWAGTGYGYTF.

J is TRBJ2-7 and V is TRBV11-2; the match to TRBD1 covers 8 bases. The CDR3 is 15 amino acids. After removal of 5 bases from V and 0 bases from J, the junction contained 6 bases not matched to a gene. Germline V lookup: CDR1 SGHAT, CDR2 FQNNGV. The CDR3 sequence: CASSRYRGSSYEQYF. CDR3 DNA: TGTGCCAGCAGCCGCTACAGGGGGAGCTCCTACGAGCAGTACTTC.

The CDR3 is CASISYQAAFF. The CDR3 DNA reads as TGTGCCAGCATTTCTTACCAAGCAGCTTTCTTT. The rearrangement uses TRBV6-1 and TRBJ1-1, with D uncertain. V was trimmed by 7 bases and J by 10 bases, leaving 13 bases between them. This CDR3 region has 11 residues. Germline assignment: CDR1 MNHNS and CDR2 SASEGT.

The gene calls are TRBV28 and TRBJ2-7; D may be TRBD2 (5 bases). Trimming pared 4 bases from V and 0 bases from J, leaving 19 bases between. Germline CDR1 MDHEN, CDR2 SYDVKM. This CDR3 comprises 17 residues. CDR3 sequence (DNA): TGTGCCAGCAGTTCTTTCTCTTCGGCGGGTACCTCCTACGAGCAGTACTTC. Protein product: CASSSFSSAGTSYEQYF. Together with reference TRBV28 and TRBJ2-7, the CDR3 gives the full variable domain: DVKVTQSSRYLVKRTGEKVFLECVQDMDHENMFWYRQDPGLGLRLIYFSYDVKMKEKGDIPEGYSVSREKKERFSLILESASTNQTSMYLCASSSFSSAGTSYEQYFGPGTRLTVT.

Here the CDR3 reads CASSDSLSSTDTQYF. Written as DNA, the CDR3 is TGTGCCAGCAGTGACTCCCTATCCAGCACAGATACGCAGTATTTT. The rearrangement links TRBV6-4 to TRBJ2-3; no clear D gene. Trimming cost V 0 bases and J 0 bases, with 7 bases left between them. The germline V gene has CDR1 MRHNA and CDR2 SNTAGT. The CDR3 extends over 15 amino acids.

The genes are TRBV5-1 and TRBJ2-7, with TRBD1 matching over 7 bases. The J segment lost 4 bases and the V segment lost 4 bases, leaving 8 bases of the junction unmatched. This CDR3 is 14 amino acids long. CDR1 is SGHRS, CDR2 YFSETQ, per germline. The CDR3 reads CASSPGTANYEQYF. The DNA of the CDR3 is TGCGCCAGCAGCCCCGGGACAGCAAATTACGAGCAGTACTTC.

The chain employs TRBV27 and TRBJ2-3; TRBD1 aligns across 7 bases. V lost 5 bases and J lost 7; bases outside the gene matches: 9. This CDR3 contains 14 residues. Germline V lookup: CDR1 MNHEY, CDR2 SMNVEV (reference sequence). The CDR3, as DNA: TGTGCCAGCAGTCCCGCTAACAGGGGCAATACGCAGTATTTT. Its translation is CASSPANRGNTQYF.

V gene TRBV7-6 combines with J gene TRBJ2-5; D is perhaps TRBD1 (6 bases). With the DNA end fitting TRBJ2-7 better, the J assignment may be wrong. This CDR3 is built from 17 residues. CDR1 and CDR2 (germline): SGHVS, FNYEAQ. CDR3 amino acids: CASSLAGSGVGVYEQYF. CDR3 DNA sequence: TGTGCCAGCAGCTTAGCCGGCTCAGGGGTGGGTGTATACGAGCAGTACTTC.

This chain joins TRBV5-5 and TRBJ1-2, with 7 bases lining up with TRBD1. With V trimmed by 3 bases and J by 7 bases, 12 bases remained unmatched. From germline, CDR1 is SGHKS and CDR2 YYEKEE (reference sequence). CDR3 size: 15 residues. The chain's CDR3 is CASSWGEGASRGYTF. As DNA, the CDR3 is TGTGCCAGCAGCTGGGGTGAGGGGGCCTCCCGTGGCTACACCTTC.

The gene calls are TRBV7-6 and TRBJ2-7; 9 nucleotides match TRBD2. Unmatched junction bases numbered 6, after V lost 2 bases and J lost 7 bases. The CDR3 is made up of 14 amino acids. Germline V CDR1 and CDR2: SGHVS, FNYEAQ. CDR3 region: CASSLTGGRGEQYF. In DNA form, the CDR3 reads TGTGCCAGCAGCTTAACTGGCGGGAGGGGAGAGCAGTACTTC.

The chain's CDR3 is CAWTGSLNSYEQYF. The DNA of the CDR3 is TGTGCCTGGACAGGGTCCCTAAACTCCTACGAGCAGTACTTC. This sequence joins TRBV30 and TRBJ2-7; weak D call: TRBD1 (5 bases). The germline V and J ends were trimmed by 4 bases and 0 bases, with 13 bases remaining between them. CDR1 is GTSNPN, CDR2 SVGIG, per germline (reference sequence). This CDR3 contains 14 residues.